The source of this TCR beta chain is a study of shared clonotypes between healthy human individuals (dated by TCRdb to 2019 to 2021). The study in broad terms: Two women and a few men aged 18 to 49 years were included in the cohort. Libraries were prepared and TCR repertoires were sequenced by different laboratories using diverse techniques, in order to increase sequencing depth and limit assay-specific biases. Leukapheresis yielded between about 0.85 and 10 billion PBMCs per donor. The study deeply sequenced blood TCR repertoires of 5 or 6 healthy adults to estimate repertoire size and the extent of clonotype sharing between individuals.

In the case of this clone: Its antigen is still unknown. Base qualities are not at hand, and no much larger clone is one base apart.

The germline V gene gives CDR1 as SGHTA and CDR2 as FQGTGA. Including the terminal cysteine and phenylalanine, the CDR3 comprises 16 residues. Just the 48-base CDR3 DNA is kept, in frame starting at base 1. Trimming costs V 0 bases and J 4 bases, and their ends lie 15 bases apart. Overall study outcomes, separate from this receptor: Based on pairwise subsampling, the degree of clonotype sharing among donors was expected to be affected by sequencing depth. Sampling was restricted to blood, and TCR repertoires in tissue are likely to differ from TCR repertoires in blood. Because the study included a small number of donors, the genetic and exposure-history diversity represented was limited.

TCR CDR3 regions were amplified from genomic DNA by multiplex PCR using the deep immunoSEQ assay. For each cell subset, the extracted genomic DNA was distributed evenly across all wells of several immunoSEQ 96-well plates, and each plate served as one replicate. Each replicate PCR for unsorted PBMC received roughly 300 ng genomic DNA, equal to 30,000 or so T cell genomes. Ten immunoSEQ deep assay plates were used to sequence the unsorted PBMC genomic DNA. The purified libraries were quantified using a Qubit 3.0 fluorometer, sized with a Bioanalyzer 2100, and then quantified again using the KAPA Library Quantification kit. Each immunoSEQ 96-well plate was sequenced on its own single-read 150-cycle Illumina NextSeq 550 flow cell. As for the authors' bioinformatics: Because only junctional sequences without quality scores were contained in the immunoSEQ output, filtering matching that applied to full-length reads could not be performed. Sequences were annotated with PyIR, a Python wrapper for IgBLAST v1.9, and V/J genes and CDR3 were assigned using IMGT germline references. Any read was removed if the V/J assignment was weak (E-value above 1e-6), the CDR3 was missing, or the read contained stop codons, out-of-frame junctions, or ambiguous translated residues. V3J clonotypes were defined by identical inferred V gene, J gene, and CDR3 amino acid sequence. Percentage overlap between repertoires was calculated by dividing the number of shared unique clonotypes by the size of the smaller repertoire. Three approaches were used to assess repertoire richness: RTK rarefaction, the Chao1 estimator, and Recon v2.1 estimates of unobserved clonotypes. The table was pulled from immuneACCESS by TCRdb, which kept in-frame rearrangements only. Such tables lose some clones; where checked, under half of the loss comes from unresolved V genes, and the rest has no known cause. D and trimming were read from the DNA, whereas the V and J calls and clone size are those reported in that table. The sample table lists hundreds of thousands of clones, roughly 80% of them with a count of one. In total, the top ten clones hold 9.5% to 15% of the sample.

Healthy HIV-negative adults with no recently reported acute infections or vaccinations were included as donors. Every donor was a Caucasian adult living in Nashville, Tennessee, USA. For unsorted samples, roughly 81 million PBMCs were counted and genomic DNA was extracted with the QIAamp DNA Blood Mini kit. After blood collection by leukapheresis, PBMCs were isolated using Ficoll-Histopaque density gradient centrifugation and then cryopreserved in the vapor phase of liquid nitrogen. The chain uses TRBV7-3 and TRBJ1-2, and possibly TRBD1, on 5 matching bases. This receptor was taken from a woman in her thirties or forties in good health. Some clones in this sample may be carry-over from other donors' samples. Sequenced: PBMCs. The nucleotide sequence is given as TGTGCCAGCAGCTTAACGTTAGGGGATAGAACCTATGGCTACACCTTC. Its amino acids are CASSLTLGDRTYGYTF. The full variable domain, completed from the reference TRBV7-3 and TRBJ1-2 proteins outside the CDR3, reads GAGVSQTPSNKVTEKGKYVELRCDPISGHTALYWYRQSLGQGPEFLIYFQGTGAADDSGLPNDRFFAVRPEGSVSTLKIQRTERGDSAVYLCASSLTLGDRTYGYTFGSGTRLTVV.